This TCR beta chain was found in a study of blood T cell repertoires in COVID-19. This CDR3 has 14 residues. Losses at the gene ends were 2 bases for V and 5 bases for J; bases not matched to a gene: 1. Germline lookup yields CDR1 SGHRS and CDR2 YFSETQ. The data were produced by immunoSEQ multiplex PCR, yet TCRdb's version contains in-frame clones alone and is incomplete. The sample has approximately 230,000 clones, just over 90% seen once. The genes are TRBV5-1 and TRBJ1-5, with TRBD1 identical over 10 bases. The sequencing input was PBMCs or T cells enriched from blood (not recorded which). This clonotype was obtained from a woman between 18 and 29 years old who had recovered from COVID-19. CDR3: CASSLGQGDQPQHF. The CDR3 nucleotides read TGCGCCAGCAGCTTAGGACAGGGGGATCAGCCCCAGCATTTT.